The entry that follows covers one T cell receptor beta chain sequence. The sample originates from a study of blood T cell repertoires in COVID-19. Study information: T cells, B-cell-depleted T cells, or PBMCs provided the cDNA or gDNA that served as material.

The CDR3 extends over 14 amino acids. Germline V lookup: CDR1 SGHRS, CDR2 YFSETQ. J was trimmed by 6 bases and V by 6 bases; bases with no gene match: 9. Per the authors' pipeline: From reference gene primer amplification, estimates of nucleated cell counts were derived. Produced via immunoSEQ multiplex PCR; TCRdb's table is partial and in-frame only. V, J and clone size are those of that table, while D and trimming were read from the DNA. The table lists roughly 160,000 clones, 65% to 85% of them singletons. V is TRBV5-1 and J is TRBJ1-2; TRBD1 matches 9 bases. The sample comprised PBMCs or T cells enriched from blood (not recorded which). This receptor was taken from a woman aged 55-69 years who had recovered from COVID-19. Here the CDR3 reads CASILSGTGNGYTF. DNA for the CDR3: TGCGCCAGCATTCTTTCCGGGACAGGGAATGGCTACACCTTC.